This T cell receptor beta chain comes out of a study of blood T cell repertoires in COVID-19. The germline CDR1 and CDR2 sequences are LNHDA and SQIVND (reference sequence). Trimming cost V 10 bases and J 5 bases, with 8 bases left between them. This CDR3 is 10 amino acids long. Assay used: immunoSEQ multiplex PCR; TCRdb lists only in-frame clones, some missing. The sample contains 410,000 or so clones, 89% of which appear only once. During active infection, Seattle patients enrolled and were then monitored through disease. The TCR sequence derives from a woman between 40 and 55 years old with COVID-19, enrolled during active disease. Specimen: peripheral blood. The chain links TRBV19 to TRBJ1-2; D remains unclear. CDR3 bases: TGTGCCACCGGGAGGTATGGCTACACCTTC. Encoded protein: CATGRYGYTF.